Below, 20 T cell receptor beta chains from the same sample are listed, as sequenced in a study of T-cell memory formation after mild COVID-19. TCRdb itself ran the 5' RACE reads through MiXCR, one entry per CDR3 protein. The repertoire holds 90,000 to 130,000 distinct CDR3 sequences, with about a sixth as singletons. The specimen sequenced was PBMCs or a T cell subset sorted from them (not recorded which). The receptors stem from a man younger than 30 who had mild COVID-19 (a few samples of this study predate the infection). Cell type and time point are not known.

The chain recombines TRBV5-1 with TRBJ2-1; D may be TRBD2 (6 bases). CDR1 SGHRS and CDR2 YFSETQ come from the germline V gene. The V and J ends lost 0 bases and 13 bases respectively, with 26 bases between them. The CDR3 length is 17 residues. The CDR3 here is CASSLGPGGATQALQFF. The CDR3 DNA reads TGCGCCAGCAGCTTGGGGCCGGGCGGGGCCACTCAAGCCCTCCAGTTCTTC.

This clonotype was counted between two and nine times. The chain has TRBV7-3 and TRBJ2-1; the D gene could be TRBD1 or TRBD2 (6 bases each). The CDR3 sequence is 13 residues long. The V end lost 5 bases, the J end lost 5 bases, and 10 bases lay between the germline ends. The germline V gene has CDR1 SGHTA and CDR2 FQGTGA. As DNA, the CDR3 is TGTGCCAGCAGCCCGGGGGCAAACAATGAGCAGTTCTTC. It codes for CASSPGANNEQFF.

V is TRBV20-1 and J is TRBJ2-4; the match to TRBD2 covers 10 bases. The germline V gene encodes CDR1 DFQATT and CDR2 SNEGSKA (reference sequence). V lost 4 bases to trimming and J lost 4 bases; unmatched junction nucleotides: 10. The CDR3 extends over 16 amino acids. CDR3 sequence: CSAISGIAGGKNIQYF. The DNA of the CDR3 is TGCAGTGCTATATCGGGAATAGCGGGGGGAAAAAACATTCAGTACTTC.

This clonotype has more than one count but fewer than ten. The chain recombines TRBV5-5 with TRBJ2-7; no reliable D call. The V gene lost 0 bases and the J gene lost 2 bases, with 6 bases spanning the gap. Germline V CDR1 and CDR2: SGHKS, YYEKEE (reference sequence). The CDR3 extends over 13 amino acids. The CDR3 loop is CASSLVLTYEQYF. The CDR3, as DNA: TGTGCCAGCAGCTTGGTCTTGACCTACGAGCAGTACTTC.

This clonotype was seen at least ten times. V gene TRBV6-2 or TRBV6-3 combines with J gene TRBJ1-1; D gene ambiguous. Germline CDR1 MNHEY, CDR2 SVGEGT. This CDR3 spans 12 amino acids. The V and J ends lost 4 bases and 11 bases respectively, with 14 bases between them. This CDR3 reads CASSSSGRGAFF. DNA for the CDR3: TGTGCCAGCAGTTCCTCCGGCCGAGGGGCTTTCTTT.

This clonotype was picked up a small number of times. This rearrangement joins TRBV7-2 to TRBJ1-5; D remains unclear. V lost 1 base and J 4 bases, leaving 5 bases between the germline ends. The CDR3 runs 13 residues. CDR1 is SGHTA, CDR2 FQGNSA, per germline. CDR3 in DNA: TGTGCCAGCAGCTTAGACCTGAATCAGCCCCAGCATTTT. Translating it yields CASSLDLNQPQHF.

The chain employs TRBV20-1 and TRBJ1-1; the match to TRBD1 covers 7 bases. CDR1 and CDR2 (germline): DFQATT, SNEGSKA (reference sequence). The CDR3 runs 12 residues. After removal of 5 bases from V and 1 base from J, the junction contained 1 base not matched to a gene. The CDR3 coding sequence is TGCAGTGCTTGGACAGGGAACACTGAAGCTTTCTTT. Encoded protein: CSAWTGNTEAFF.

The chain recombines TRBV18 with TRBJ2-3; 7 nucleotides line up with TRBD1. Losses at the gene ends were 2 bases for V and 4 bases for J; bases not matched to a gene: 6. Per the germline V gene, CDR1 is KGHSH and CDR2 is LQKENI. This CDR3 region has 15 residues. CDR3 nucleotide sequence: TGTGCCAGCTCACCAGTTACAGGGGTCGCAGATACGCAGTATTTT. Translated, it gives CASSPVTGVADTQYF.

The chain links TRBV5-1 to TRBJ2-3; D remains unclear. The V end was cut by 2 bases, the J end by 0 bases, with 7 bases between. This CDR3 is 14 amino acids long. Per germline, CDR1 SGHRS and CDR2 YFSETQ. The CDR3 coding sequence is TGCGCCAGCAGCTTTTTGGACAGCACAGATACGCAGTATTTT. This encodes CASSFLDSTDTQYF.

The rearrangement links TRBV12-3 or TRBV12-4 to TRBJ2-2; TRBD1 matches 7 bases. CDR3 length: 14 amino acids. Losses at the gene ends were 6 bases for V and 5 bases for J; bases not matched to a gene: 6. The CDR3 sequence: CASRATGTTGELFF. Here the CDR3 DNA reads TGTGCCAGCAGAGCGACAGGGACAACCGGGGAGCTGTTTTTT.

This chain connects TRBV7-2 to TRBJ2-5; D remains ambiguous. The CDR3 extends over 11 amino acids. Per germline, CDR1 SGHTA and CDR2 FQGNSA. The V gene lost 8 bases and the J gene lost 2 bases, with 6 bases spanning the gap. The CDR3 DNA is TGTGCCAGCGGGTTGCAAGAGACCCAGTACTTC. It encodes CASGLQETQYF. The whole variable domain, remainder taken from reference TRBV7-2 and TRBJ2-5, is GAGVSQSPSNKVTEKGKDVELRCDPISGHTALYWYRQSLGQGLEFLIYFQGNSAPDKSGLPSDRFSAERTGGSVSTLTIQRTQQEDSAVYLCASGLQETQYFGPGTRLLVL.

The chain employs TRBV10-3 and TRBJ1-2; no definite D call. Trimming shortened V by 0 bases and J by 8 bases, and 10 bases separated the two germline ends. The CDR3 runs to 13 residues. Germline V CDR1 and CDR2: ENHRY, SYGVKD. The CDR3, as DNA: TGTGCCATCAGTGAGTCTCCCCTCGGGGGCTACACCTTC. Residues: CAISESPLGGYTF.

The table lists this clonotype with a few counts. The chain carries TRBV12-3 or TRBV12-4 and TRBJ2-6, with D unresolved. Trimming stripped 6 bases from V and 2 bases from J, with 17 bases between. CDR3 length: 17 residues. CDR3 DNA: TGTGCCAGCAGCCACCAAATCTCAATAACTGGGGCCAACGTCCTGACTTTC. Translation: CASSHQISITGANVLTF.

This CDR3 is CASSGGAPSYNEQFF. The CDR3 region has the DNA TGCGCCAGCAGTGGGGGAGCGCCCTCCTACAATGAGCAGTTCTTC. The gene calls are TRBV5-1 and TRBJ2-1, with D perhaps given as TRBD1 or TRBD2 (5 bases each). Trimming stripped 5 bases from V and 0 bases from J, with 12 bases between. From germline, CDR1 is SGHRS and CDR2 YFSETQ. The CDR3 consists of 15 residues.

At least ten counts were recorded for this clonotype. The chain links TRBV7-3 to TRBJ2-1, with 8 positions matching TRBD2. This CDR3 has 15 residues. CDR1 is SGHTA, CDR2 FQGTGA, per germline. With 5 bases clipped from V and 0 bases from J, the junction kept 3 bases outside the gene matches. CDR3 in DNA: TGTGCCAGCAGCCCCCTAGCGGGCTCCTACAATGAGCAGTTCTTC. The encoded protein is CASSPLAGSYNEQFF.

This clonotype was seen more than once but under ten times. The chain carries TRBV7-9 and TRBJ1-1; 10 bases are shared with TRBD1. This CDR3 region has 15 residues. V shed 5 bases, J shed 4 bases, and the junction held 7 bases outside the gene matches. Germline loops: CDR1 SEHNR, CDR2 FQNEAQ (reference sequence). The chain's CDR3 is CASSRWDRGGTEAFF. The DNA of the CDR3 is TGTGCCAGCAGCCGGTGGGACAGGGGAGGCACTGAAGCTTTCTTT.

This clonotype has just a few counts. The chain links TRBV5-6 to TRBJ2-3; D perhaps matches TRBD2 (6 bases). The V and J ends lost 3 bases and 1 base respectively, with 15 bases between them. The CDR3 covers 16 residues. Germline V gives CDR1 SGHDT, CDR2 YYEEEE. The CDR3 nucleotides read TGTGCCAGCAGCTGGGTCATGGGCGGGGGCACAGATACGCAGTATTTT. Its translation is CASSWVMGGGTDTQYF.

This clonotype was seen only a few times. The rearrangement uses TRBV9 and TRBJ1-6, with TRBD1 identical over 11 bases. This CDR3 region has 15 residues. The V gene end was trimmed by 4 bases and the J gene end by 7 bases; junction bases not matched to a gene: 4. Germline values: CDR1 SGDLS, CDR2 YYNGEE. For the CDR3, the DNA is TGTGCCAGCAGCCCCTGGACAGGGGGCAATTCACCCCTCCACTTT. It yields the protein CASSPWTGGNSPLHF. Based on the CDR3 plus reference TRBV9 and TRBJ1-6, the full variable domain is DSGVTQTPKHLITATGQRVTLRCSPRSGDLSVYWYQQSLDQGLQFLIQYYNGEERAKGNILERFSAQQFPDLHSELNLSSLELGDSALYFCASSPWTGGNSPLHFGNGTRLTVT.

The chain recombines TRBV7-3 with TRBJ2-3, with 9 positions matching TRBD2. The germline gives CDR1 SGHTA, CDR2 FQGTGA. V lost 0 bases to trimming and J lost 2 bases; unmatched junction nucleotides: 6. CDR3 length: 17 amino acids. The CDR3 loop reads CASSLTSLAGFTDTQYF. For the CDR3, the DNA is TGTGCCAGCAGCTTAACTAGCCTAGCGGGGTTCACAGATACGCAGTATTTT.

This clonotype was counted only a few times. The chain's CDR3 is CSAQTGTGLQPQHF. The CDR3 nucleotides read TGCAGTGCACAAACCGGGACAGGGCTCCAGCCCCAGCATTTT. The genes are TRBV20-1 and TRBJ1-5; TRBD1 aligns across 9 bases. CDR1 and CDR2 from the germline V gene are DFQATT and SNEGSKA (reference sequence). The CDR3 contains 14 residues. J gave up 7 bases and V 6 bases, and 10 bases lay outside the gene matches.